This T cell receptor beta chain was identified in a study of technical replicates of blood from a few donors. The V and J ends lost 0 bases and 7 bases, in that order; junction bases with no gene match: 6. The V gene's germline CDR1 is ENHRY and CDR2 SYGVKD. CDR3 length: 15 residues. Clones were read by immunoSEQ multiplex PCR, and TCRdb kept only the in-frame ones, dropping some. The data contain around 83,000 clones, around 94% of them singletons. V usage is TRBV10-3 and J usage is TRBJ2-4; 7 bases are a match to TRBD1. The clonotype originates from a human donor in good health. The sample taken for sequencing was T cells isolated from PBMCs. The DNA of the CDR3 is TGTGCCATCAGTGAGTCGACAGGGTTGGGGAACATTCAGTACTTC. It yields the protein CAISESTGLGNIQYF.